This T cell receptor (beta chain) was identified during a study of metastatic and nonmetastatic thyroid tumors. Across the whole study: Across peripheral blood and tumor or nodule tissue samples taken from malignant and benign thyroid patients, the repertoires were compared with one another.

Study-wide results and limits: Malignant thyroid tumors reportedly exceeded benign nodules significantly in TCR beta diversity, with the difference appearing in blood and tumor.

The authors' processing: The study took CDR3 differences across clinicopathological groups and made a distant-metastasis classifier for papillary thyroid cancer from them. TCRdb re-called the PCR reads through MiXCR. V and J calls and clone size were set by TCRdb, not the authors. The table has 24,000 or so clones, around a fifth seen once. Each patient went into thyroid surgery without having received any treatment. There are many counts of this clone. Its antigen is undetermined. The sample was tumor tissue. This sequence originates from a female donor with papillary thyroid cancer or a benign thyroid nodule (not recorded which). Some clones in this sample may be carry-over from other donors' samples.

The CDR3 DNA reads TGTGCCAGCAGTGAAAATGGGAACACTGAAGCTTTCTTT. Protein sequence: CASSENGNTEAFF. This chain uses TRBV2 with TRBJ1-1; D remains ambiguous. The CDR3 is 13 residues long. With 2 bases removed from V and 1 base from J, the gap between germline ends came to 5 bases. The germline V gene has CDR1 SNHLY and CDR2 FYNNEI.